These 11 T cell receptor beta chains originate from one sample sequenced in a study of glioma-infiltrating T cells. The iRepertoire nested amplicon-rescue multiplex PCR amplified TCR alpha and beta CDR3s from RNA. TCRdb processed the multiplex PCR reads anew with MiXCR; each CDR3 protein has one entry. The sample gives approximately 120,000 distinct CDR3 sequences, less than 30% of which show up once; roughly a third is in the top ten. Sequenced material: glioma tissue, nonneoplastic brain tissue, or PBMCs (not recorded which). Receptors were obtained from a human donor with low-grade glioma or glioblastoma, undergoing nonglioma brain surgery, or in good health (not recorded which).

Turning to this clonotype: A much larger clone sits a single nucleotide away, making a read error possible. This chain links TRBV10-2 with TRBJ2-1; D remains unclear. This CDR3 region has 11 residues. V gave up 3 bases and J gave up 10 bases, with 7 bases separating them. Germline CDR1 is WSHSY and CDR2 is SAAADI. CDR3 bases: TGCGCCAGCAGTGATGCCTACGAGCAGTTCTTC. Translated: CASSDAYEQFF.

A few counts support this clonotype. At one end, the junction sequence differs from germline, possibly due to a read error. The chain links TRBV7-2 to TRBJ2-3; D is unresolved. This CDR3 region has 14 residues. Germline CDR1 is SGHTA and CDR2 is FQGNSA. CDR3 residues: CASNLVPNTDTQYF. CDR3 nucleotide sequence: TGTGCCAGCAACTTAGTTCCGAACACAGATACGCAGTATTTT.

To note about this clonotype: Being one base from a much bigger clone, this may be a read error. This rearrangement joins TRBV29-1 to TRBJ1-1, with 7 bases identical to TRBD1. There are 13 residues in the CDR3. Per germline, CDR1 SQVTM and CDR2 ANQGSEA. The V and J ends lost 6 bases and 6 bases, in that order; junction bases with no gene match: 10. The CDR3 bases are TGCAGCGTCCAGACAGGGCGGGACCCTGAAGCTTTCTTT. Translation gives CSVQTGRDPEAFF.

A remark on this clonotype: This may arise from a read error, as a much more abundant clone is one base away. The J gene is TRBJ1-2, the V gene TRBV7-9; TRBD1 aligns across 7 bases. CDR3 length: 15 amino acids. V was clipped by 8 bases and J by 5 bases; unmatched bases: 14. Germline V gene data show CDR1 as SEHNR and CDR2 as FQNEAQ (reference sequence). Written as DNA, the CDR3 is TGTGCCAGCGAGGAAGCGACAGGGAATCCTTATGGCTACACCTTC. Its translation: CASEEATGNPYGYTF.

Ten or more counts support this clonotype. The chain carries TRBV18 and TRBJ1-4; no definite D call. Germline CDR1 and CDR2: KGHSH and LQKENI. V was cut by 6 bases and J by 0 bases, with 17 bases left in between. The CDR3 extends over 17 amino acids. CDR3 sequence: CASSHGKQKATNEKLFF. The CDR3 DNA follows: TGTGCCAGCTCGCACGGAAAACAGAAGGCAACTAATGAAAAACTGTTTTTT.

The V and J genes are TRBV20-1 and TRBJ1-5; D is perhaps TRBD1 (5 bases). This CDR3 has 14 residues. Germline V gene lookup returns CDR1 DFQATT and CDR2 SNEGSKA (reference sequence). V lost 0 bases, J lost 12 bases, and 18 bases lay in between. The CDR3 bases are TGCAGTGCTAGAGATTGGGGGGAAAGCCAGGTCCAGCATTTT. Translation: CSARDWGESQVQHF.

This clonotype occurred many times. CDR3 loop: CAISAGLSTDTQYF. In DNA, the CDR3 is TGTGCCATCTCGGCGGGATTGAGCACAGATACGCAGTATTTT. J is TRBJ2-3 and V is TRBV10-3; a possible D gene is TRBD2 (6 bases). V was pared by 8 bases and J by 0 bases, with 12 bases between. CDR3 length: 14 amino acids. From germline, CDR1 is ENHRY and CDR2 SYGVKD.

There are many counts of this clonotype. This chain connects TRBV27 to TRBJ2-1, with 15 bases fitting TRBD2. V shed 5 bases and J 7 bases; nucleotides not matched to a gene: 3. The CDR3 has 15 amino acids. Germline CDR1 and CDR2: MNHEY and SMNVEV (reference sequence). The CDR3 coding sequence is TGTGCCAGCAGTCGCGGACTAGCGGGGGGGAATGAGCAGTTCTTC. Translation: CASSRGLAGGNEQFF.

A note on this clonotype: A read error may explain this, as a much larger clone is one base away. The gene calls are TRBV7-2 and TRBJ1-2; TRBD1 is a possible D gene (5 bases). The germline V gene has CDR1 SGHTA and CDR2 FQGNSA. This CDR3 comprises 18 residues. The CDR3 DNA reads TGTGCCCGCAGCTTAGTGGGATCTGGGGACCCCCCGAACTATGGCTACACCTTC. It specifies CARSLVGSGDPPNYGYTF. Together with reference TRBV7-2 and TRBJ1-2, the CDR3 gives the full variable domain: GAGVSQSPSNKVTEKGKDVELRCDPISGHTALYWYRQSLGQGLEFLIYFQGNSAPDKSGLPSDRFSAERTGGSVSTLTIQRTQQEDSAVYLCARSLVGSGDPPNYGYTFGSGTRLTVV.

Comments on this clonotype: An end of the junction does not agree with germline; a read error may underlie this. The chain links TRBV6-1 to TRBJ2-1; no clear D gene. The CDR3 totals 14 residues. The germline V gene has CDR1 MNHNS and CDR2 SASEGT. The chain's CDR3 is CASSKRTRYNEHFF. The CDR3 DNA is TGTGCCAGCAGTAAACGAACGCGATACAATGAGCATTTCTTC.

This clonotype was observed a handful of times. The CDR3 is CASSFGLTEQFF. Written as DNA, the CDR3 is TGTGCCAGCAGCTTCGGACTGACAGAGCAGTTCTTC. The V gene is TRBV7-2, the J gene TRBJ2-1; D perhaps matches TRBD2 (5 bases). This CDR3 has 12 amino acids. V lost 3 bases to trimming and J lost 10 bases, with 10 bases between them. The V gene's germline CDR1 is SGHTA and CDR2 FQGNSA.